This is a list of T cell receptor beta chains from one sample in a study of T-cell reconstitution after alpha-beta-depleted transplantation in children. From the PCR reads, TCRdb called clonotypes with MiXCR, one entry per CDR3 protein. The sample includes approximately 630,000 distinct CDR3 sequences, around 13% of them seen just once. This sample comprised PBMCs, obtained before TCRalphabeta/CD19-depleted stem cell transplant. The receptors originated from a girl between 2 and 10 years old with congenital amegakaryocytic thrombocytopenia, due to receive a stem cell transplant. Both conserved end residues are part of each CDR3. D genes are given only for firm matches. Size is omitted from some rows. Given values are once, few, many or a class for expanded clones.

d_gene	v_gene	abundance	j_gene	CDR3nt	CDR3aa
NA	TRBV19	NA	TRBJ2-1	TGTGCCAGTAGTAAAGGCGAAAGATCCTACAATGAGCAGTTCTTC	CASSKGERSYNEQFF
TRBD2	TRBV3-1	few	TRBJ2-1	TGTGCCAGCAGCCAAGGCCGAACTAGCGGTTTAGGGTTTGAGCAGTTCTTC	CASSQGRTSGLGFEQFF
TRBD1	TRBV29-1	NA	TRBJ2-7	TGCAGCGTTGGATGGGTGGGACAGAGGGCCCTCTACGAGCAGTACTTC	CSVGWVGQRALYEQYF
NA	TRBV4-2	few	TRBJ2-7	TGTGCCAGCAGCCAAGATGCGGACACCCGGAGCTCCTACGAGCAGTACTTC	CASSQDADTRSSYEQYF
NA	TRBV12-3/TRBV12-4	few	TRBJ2-2	TGTGCCCAACGACGGGCCTCGAACACCGGGGAGCTGTTTTTT	CAQRRASNTGELFF
NA	TRBV6-1	few	TRBJ1-5	TGTGCCAGCAGTGGACAGTCTGGCTATCAGCCCCAGCATTTT	CASSGQSGYQPQHF
NA	TRBV14	NA	TRBJ2-1	TGTGCCAGCAGCCAATTTAAAGGGTATCCTTACAATGAGCAGTTCTTC	CASSQFKGYPYNEQFF
NA	TRBV5-1	few	TRBJ2-3	TGCGCCAGCAGCCTTGCTACGGGCCGAGCGAAAACAGATACGCAGTATTTT	CASSLATGRAKTDTQYF
TRBD1	TRBV29-1	few	TRBJ1-2	TGCAGCGTTGGGGACAGGCCCTATGGCTACACCTTC	CSVGDRPYGYTF
NA	TRBV29-1	NA	TRBJ2-7	TGCAGCGTCCCCGGCGACGGCTACGAGCAGTACTTC	CSVPGDGYEQYF
NA	TRBV20-1	many	TRBJ2-3	TGCAGTGCTTCGATCCCGGGGGCAGATACGCAGTATTTT	CSASIPGADTQYF
NA	TRBV5-1	once	TRBJ1-4	TGCGCCAGCAGCCCTATCGGGACGGATGAAGAACTGTTTTTT	CASSPIGTDEELFF
NA	TRBV12-5	many	TRBJ1-2	TGTGCTAGTGGTTGGACTAACTATGGCTACACCTTC	CASGWTNYGYTF
TRBD1	TRBV7-7	many	TRBJ2-2	TGTGCCAGCAGCCCGACAGGGAACAGCGGGGAGCTGTTTTTT	CASSPTGNSGELFF
NA	TRBV3-1	few	TRBJ2-1	TGTGCCAGCAGCCCAACCGCGTCTGAGCAGTTCTTC	CASSPTASEQFF
NA	TRBV10-3	many	TRBJ1-2	TGTGCCATCAGTGAGGCAGGGACTTCCTATGGCTACACCTTC	CAISEAGTSYGYTF
NA	TRBV7-7	NA	TRBJ2-5	TGTGCCAGCAGCTTATGGCGTGGAGAAGAGACCCAGTACTTC	CASSLWRGEETQYF
TRBD1	TRBV19	NA	TRBJ2-7	TGTGCCAGTAGTTACAGGGGGCAAACCTCAAGCTCCTACGAGCAGTACTTC	CASSYRGQTSSSYEQYF
NA	TRBV7-8	many	TRBJ2-1	TGTGCCAGCAGCTTACATCCTTTAGGGCGGGACTTCCCCTACAATGAGCAGTTCTTC	CASSLHPLGRDFPYNEQFF
NA	TRBV20-1	many	TRBJ2-7	TGCAGTGCTAGTATACTCCCCTCCTACGAGCAGTACTTC	CSASILPSYEQYF
NA	TRBV7-9	many	TRBJ1-1	TGTGCCAGCAGGCGACAGCGCGACACTGAAGCTTTCTTT	CASRRQRDTEAFF
TRBD1	TRBV28	few	TRBJ1-1	TGTGCCAGCAGTTCCTTCAAGGACAGGGAAGCTTTCTTT	CASSSFKDREAFF
NA	TRBV5-1	many	TRBJ2-5	TGCGCCAGCAGCGCCTCGGATCACACCAATCGGGGGACCCAGTACTTC	CASSASDHTNRGTQYF
TRBD1	TRBV29-1	NA	TRBJ1-1	TGCAGCGTTCAACTGACCGAACTAGGGACAGAGATTGAAGCTTTCTTT	CSVQLTELGTEIEAFF
NA	TRBV6-1	NA	TRBJ2-1	TGTGCCAGCACTCTTAGGGGGGAGGCCTACAATGAGCAGTTCTTC	CASTLRGEAYNEQFF
TRBD2	TRBV6-2/TRBV6-3	few	TRBJ2-3	TGTGCCAGCAGTTACTTCTGGACTAGCCAGGGGCAGGAAACGCAGTATTTT	CASSYFWTSQGQETQYF
NA	TRBV4-2	few	TRBJ2-2	TGTGCCAGCAGCCAAGAGACCGGGAGAGGAGAGGGGGAGCTGTTTTTT	CASSQETGRGEGELFF
NA	TRBV6-5	many	TRBJ1-5	TGTGCCAGCAGTTACCGGACAGAGTATCAGCCCCAGCATTTT	CASSYRTEYQPQHF
NA	TRBV6-1	NA	TRBJ2-1	TGTGCCAGCAGTGAACCCGGAAAGCGGCCGGATGAGCAGTTCTTC	CASSEPGKRPDEQFF
NA	TRBV18	NA	TRBJ1-1	TGTGCCAGCTCACCACCGACTAAGGGTGCTTTCTTT	CASSPPTKGAFF
NA	TRBV29-1	many	TRBJ2-7	TGCAGCGTTGAAGAGCGATACGAGCAGTACTTC	CSVEERYEQYF
NA	TRBV5-1	many	TRBJ2-2	TGCGCCAGCAGCAACACCGCCAGGGCCACCCCCGGGGAGCTGTTTTTT	CASSNTARATPGELFF